Below are 23 T cell receptor beta chains sequenced from a single sample in a study of preoperative IRX-2 immunotherapy in early breast cancer. Clones were read by immunoSEQ multiplex PCR, and TCRdb kept only the in-frame ones, dropping some. The top ten clones hold around 2% of a sample with about 98,000 clones, just over 85% of them seen once. Described treatment: preoperative locoregional IRX-2 cytokine immunotherapy. The source was tumor tissue, collected after IRX-2 immunotherapy. All receptors come from a human donor with breast cancer.

The chain has TRBV18 and TRBJ2-7, with D possibly TRBD1 on 6 matching bases. The germline V and J ends were trimmed by 0 bases and 4 bases, with 13 bases remaining between them. Germline CDR1 KGHSH, CDR2 LQKENI. The length of the CDR3 is 15 residues. CDR3: CASSPPMGASYEQYF. Here the CDR3 DNA reads TGTGCCAGCTCACCACCAATGGGGGCTTCTTACGAGCAGTACTTC.

The chain carries TRBV28 and TRBJ2-2; 8 nucleotides match TRBD2. The CDR3 runs 15 residues. Germline V gene lookup returns CDR1 MDHEN and CDR2 SYDVKM. Trimming removed 6 bases from V and 3 bases from J; junction bases left unmatched: 6. In nucleotides, the CDR3 is TGTGCCAGCAGCGGAGCGGGAGCGGACACCGGGGAGCTGTTTTTT. Protein sequence: CASSGAGADTGELFF.

CDR3 region: CASGQGMDQPQHF. CDR3 bases: TGTGCCAGTGGACAGGGGATGGATCAGCCCCAGCATTTT. This chain links TRBV19 with TRBJ1-5; 9 nucleotides agree with TRBD1. CDR1 LNHDA and CDR2 SQIVND come from the germline V gene (reference sequence). The CDR3 runs to 13 residues. V dropped 8 bases and J dropped 5; count of bases not matched to a gene: 4.

The chain employs TRBV18 and TRBJ2-7; TRBD2 might be the D (6 bases). The length of the CDR3 is 15 residues. Germline-derived CDR1 and CDR2 are KGHSH and LQKENI. V dropped 3 bases and J dropped 4 bases, with 16 bases sitting between them. The CDR3 loop is CASSPSLATDYEQYF. For the CDR3, the DNA is TGTGCCAGCTCACCGTCTCTAGCGACAGATTACGAGCAGTACTTC. Variable domain in full (rest from reference TRBV18 and TRBJ2-7): NAGVMQNPRHLVRRRGQEARLRCSPMKGHSHVYWYRQLPEEGLKFMVYLQKENIIDESGMPKERFSAEFPKEGPSILRIQQVVRGDSAAYFCASSPSLATDYEQYFGPGTRLTVT.

This clone showed up just a few times. This sequence joins TRBV14 and TRBJ2-1; D is unresolved. The CDR3 covers 15 residues. Germline assignment: CDR1 SGHDN and CDR2 FVKESK. V was cut by 3 bases and J by 4 bases, with 13 bases left in between. The CDR3: CASSQRRTFYNEQFF. The CDR3 bases are TGTGCCAGCAGCCAGAGGCGGACCTTTTACAATGAGCAGTTCTTC.

This chain connects TRBV18 to TRBJ2-1, with 7 nucleotides matching TRBD1. Germline assignment: CDR1 KGHSH and CDR2 LQKENI. CDR3 length: 13 amino acids. V lost 2 bases to trimming and J lost 8 bases; unmatched junction nucleotides: 3. This CDR3 reads CASSPYRGDEQFF. The CDR3 region has the DNA TGTGCCAGCTCACCATACAGGGGAGATGAGCAGTTCTTC.

This clone was recorded once. The V call is TRBV15, the J call TRBJ1-1; D not resolved. Per the germline V gene, CDR1 is LNHNV and CDR2 is YYDKDF (reference sequence). The CDR3 has 15 amino acids. With 0 bases removed from V and 1 base from J, the gap between germline ends came to 9 bases. Written as DNA, the CDR3 is TGTGCCACCAGCAGAGATCTAGGAGCGAACACTGAAGCTTTCTTT. Amino acid sequence: CATSRDLGANTEAFF.

The chain links TRBV19 to TRBJ1-6, with D uncertain. This CDR3 contains 12 residues. Germline loops: CDR1 LNHDA, CDR2 SQIVND (reference sequence). V lost 3 bases and J 10 bases, leaving 7 bases between the germline ends. CDR3 residues: CASSIRESPLHF. In DNA, the CDR3 is TGTGCCAGTAGTATCAGAGAATCACCCCTCCACTTT.

The chain combines TRBV11-3 with TRBJ2-3; D is possibly TRBD1 (6 bases). V was shortened by 4 bases and J by 0 bases, with 20 bases between the two germline ends. The CDR3 totals 18 residues. The germline CDR1 and CDR2 sequences are SGHNT and YENEEA. The CDR3 protein is CASSSNPGAIASTDTQYF. CDR3 sequence (DNA): TGTGCCAGCAGCTCAAACCCAGGGGCAATCGCGAGCACAGATACGCAGTATTTT.

This chain joins TRBV5-1 and TRBJ2-1; maybe TRBD1 (6 bases). V lost 2 bases to trimming and J lost 5 bases, with 14 bases between them. Germline CDR1 reads SGHRS; CDR2 reads YFSETQ. The CDR3 has 15 amino acids. CDR3 DNA sequence: TGCGCCAGCAGCTTAGTTAGGACAGACCACAATGAGCAGTTCTTC. Amino acid sequence: CASSLVRTDHNEQFF.

This chain connects TRBV29-1 to TRBJ1-5; 8 nucleotides agree with TRBD1. This CDR3 has 13 residues. With V trimmed by 7 bases and J by 6 bases, 8 bases remained unmatched. Germline loops: CDR1 SQVTM, CDR2 ANQGSEA. This CDR3 is CSAKGQGTQPQHF. CDR3 nucleotides: TGCAGCGCTAAAGGACAGGGAACTCAGCCCCAGCATTTT.

The chain combines TRBV19 with TRBJ1-2; D is possibly TRBD1 (5 bases). The V gene's germline CDR1 is LNHDA and CDR2 SQIVND (reference sequence). This CDR3 comprises 13 residues. V was trimmed by 7 bases and J by 8 bases, leaving 17 bases between them. DNA for the CDR3: TGTGCCAGTACCCGCCAGGGCCTCGTCGGCTACACCTTC. Protein product: CASTRQGLVGYTF.

The rearrangement uses TRBV29-1 and TRBJ2-7; D possibly corresponds to TRBD1 (6 bases). CDR3 length: 12 residues. Trimming left V 6 bases short and J 6 bases short, with 15 bases between. Germline CDR1 SQVTM, CDR2 ANQGSEA. CDR3 loop: CSVKTGSREQYF. CDR3 nucleotides: TGCAGCGTAAAGACAGGAAGTCGCGAGCAGTACTTC.

CDR3 protein: CASSLGVTGGLYGSNEKLFF. In DNA form, the CDR3 reads TGTGCCAGCAGTTTAGGAGTAACAGGGGGCCTGTACGGGTCTAATGAAAAACTGTTTTTT. The rearrangement uses TRBV28 and TRBJ1-4, with TRBD1 identical over 9 bases. Germline V gives CDR1 MDHEN, CDR2 SYDVKM. The V and J ends lost 2 bases and 3 bases, in that order; junction bases with no gene match: 16. CDR3 length: 20 residues.

The CDR3 nucleotides are TGTGCCTGGAGTGTACTAGGGGAGGGCTATGGCTACACCTTC. Amino acid sequence: CAWSVLGEGYGYTF. The chain employs TRBV30 and TRBJ1-2, with D tentatively TRBD1 (5 bases). V shed 0 bases and J shed 4 bases, with 12 bases lying between them. Germline CDR1 is GTSNPN and CDR2 is SVGIG (reference sequence). This CDR3 is 14 amino acids long.

The chain carries TRBV5-1 and TRBJ2-5; 11 nucleotides line up with TRBD2. The germline V gene has CDR1 SGHRS and CDR2 YFSETQ. Trimming at V came to 0 bases and at J to 2 bases, leaving 3 bases not matched to a gene. This CDR3 region has 16 residues. The CDR3 DNA reads as TGCGCCAGCAGCTTGGGACCTAGCGGGGGGCAAGAGACCCAGTACTTC. Its translation: CASSLGPSGGQETQYF.

The rearrangement joins TRBV27 to TRBJ1-2; D gene ambiguous. The CDR3 has 14 amino acids. V was pared by 5 bases and J by 2 bases, with 12 bases between. The germline gives CDR1 MNHEY, CDR2 SMNVEV (reference sequence). The CDR3 region is CASSITHNNYGYTF. The CDR3 coding sequence is TGTGCCAGCAGTATCACACATAACAACTATGGCTACACCTTC.

The gene calls are TRBV30 and TRBJ2-7, with 8 nucleotides matching TRBD2. This CDR3 spans 15 amino acids. Germline V gives CDR1 GTSNPN, CDR2 SVGIG (reference sequence). V shed 0 bases and J 1 base; nucleotides not matched to a gene: 5. The CDR3 region is CAWSVRGGRSYEQYF. For the CDR3, the DNA is TGTGCCTGGAGTGTACGGGGGGGTCGGTCCTACGAGCAGTACTTC. Filled out from reference TRBV30 and TRBJ2-7, the complete variable domain reads SQTIHQWPATLVQPVGSPLSLECTVEGTSNPNLYWYRQAAGRGLQLLFYSVGIGQISSEVPQNLSASRPQDRQFILSSKKLLLSDSGFYLCAWSVRGGRSYEQYFGPGTRLTVT.

CDR3 bases: TGTGCCAGCAGTAAGGACAGTTACACTGAAGCTTTCTTT. Translation gives CASSKDSYTEAFF. The chain joins TRBV28 to TRBJ1-1; TRBD1 is a possible D gene (6 bases). Trimming removed 5 bases from V and 3 bases from J, with 10 bases in between. In germline, CDR1 is MDHEN, CDR2 SYDVKM. The CDR3 extends over 13 amino acids.

The chain joins TRBV19 to TRBJ1-1; D is undetermined. CDR1 is LNHDA, CDR2 SQIVND, per germline (reference sequence). Trimming removed 0 bases from V and 4 bases from J, with 9 bases in between. This CDR3 spans 14 amino acids. CDR3 residues: CASSIDGPVTEAFF. The CDR3 bases are TGTGCCAGTAGTATAGATGGACCGGTCACTGAAGCTTTCTTT.

The chain carries TRBV28 and TRBJ2-7; D may be TRBD1 (5 bases). This CDR3 has 16 residues. Trimming stripped 4 bases from V and 1 base from J, with 17 bases between. Per the germline V gene, CDR1 is MDHEN and CDR2 is SYDVKM. The CDR3 reads CASSSLPPGYSYEQYF. The CDR3 region has the DNA TGTGCCAGCAGTTCCCTACCCCCAGGGTATTCCTACGAGCAGTACTTC.

V and J are TRBV19 and TRBJ1-2; 8 bases match TRBD1. This CDR3 has 15 amino acids. Germline V gene sequence: CDR1 LNHDA, CDR2 SQIVND (reference sequence). V lost 5 bases, J lost 5 bases, and 10 bases stayed unmatched. CDR3 in DNA: TGTGCCAGTAGTCCCGCCAGGGGGCTTAGTTATGGCTACACCTTC. Its protein is CASSPARGLSYGYTF. Variable domain in full (rest from reference TRBV19 and TRBJ1-2): DGGITQSPKYLFRKEGQNVTLSCEQNLNHDAMYWYRQDPGQGLRLIYYSQIVNDFQKGDIAEGYSVSREKKESFPLTVTSAQKNPTAFYLCASSPARGLSYGYTFGSGTRLTVV.

V gene TRBV29-1 combines with J gene TRBJ2-2; possibly TRBD1 for D (6 bases). The CDR3 contains 14 residues. V was trimmed by 5 bases and J by 6 bases, leaving 16 bases between them. The germline CDR1 and CDR2 sequences are SQVTM and ANQGSEA. The CDR3 nucleotides are TGCAGCGTTAGTAGGGCAGGGGCTGCCGGGGAGCTGTTTTTT. Translation: CSVSRAGAAGELFF.